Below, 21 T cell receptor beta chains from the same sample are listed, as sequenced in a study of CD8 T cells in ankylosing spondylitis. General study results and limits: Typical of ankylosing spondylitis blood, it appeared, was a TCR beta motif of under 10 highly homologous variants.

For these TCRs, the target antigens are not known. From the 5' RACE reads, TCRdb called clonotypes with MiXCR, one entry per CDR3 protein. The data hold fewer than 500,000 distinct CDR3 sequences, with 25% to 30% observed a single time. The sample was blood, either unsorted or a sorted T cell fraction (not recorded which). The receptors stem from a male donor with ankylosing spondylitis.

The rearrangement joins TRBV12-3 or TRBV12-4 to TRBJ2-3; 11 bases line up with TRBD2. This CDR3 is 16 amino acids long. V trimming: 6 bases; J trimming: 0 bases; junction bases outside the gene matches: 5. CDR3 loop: CASRRGLAASTDTQYF. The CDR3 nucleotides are TGTGCCAGCAGGCGGGGACTAGCGGCTAGCACAGATACGCAGTATTTT.

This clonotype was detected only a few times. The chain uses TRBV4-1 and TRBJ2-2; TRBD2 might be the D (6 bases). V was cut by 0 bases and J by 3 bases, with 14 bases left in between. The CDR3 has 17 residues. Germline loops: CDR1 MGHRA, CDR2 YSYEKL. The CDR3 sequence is CASSQDIGGRDTGELFF. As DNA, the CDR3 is TGCGCCAGCAGCCAAGATATTGGGGGGAGAGACACCGGGGAGCTGTTTTTT.

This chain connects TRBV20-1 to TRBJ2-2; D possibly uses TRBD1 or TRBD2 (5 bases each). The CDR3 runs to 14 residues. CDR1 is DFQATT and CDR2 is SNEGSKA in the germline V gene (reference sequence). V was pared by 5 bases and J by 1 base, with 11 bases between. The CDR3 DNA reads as TGCAGTGCTGGGGGAACAGGGAACACCGGGGAGCTGTTTTTT. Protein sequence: CSAGGTGNTGELFF.

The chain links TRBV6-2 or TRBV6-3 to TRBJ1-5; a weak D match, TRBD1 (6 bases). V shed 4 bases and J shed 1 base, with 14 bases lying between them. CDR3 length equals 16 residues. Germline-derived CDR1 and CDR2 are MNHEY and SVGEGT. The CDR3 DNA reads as TGTGCCAGCAGTTCACCTCCAGGGGTGAGCAATCAGCCCCAGCATTTT. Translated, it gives CASSSPPGVSNQPQHF.

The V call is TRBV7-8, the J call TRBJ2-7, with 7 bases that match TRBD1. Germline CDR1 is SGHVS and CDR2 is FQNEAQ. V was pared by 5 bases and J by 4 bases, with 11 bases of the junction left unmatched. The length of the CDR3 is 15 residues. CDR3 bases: TGTGCCAGCAGCCCTACAGGGGCGGTAAAATACGAGCAGTACGTC. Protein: CASSPTGAVKYEQYV.

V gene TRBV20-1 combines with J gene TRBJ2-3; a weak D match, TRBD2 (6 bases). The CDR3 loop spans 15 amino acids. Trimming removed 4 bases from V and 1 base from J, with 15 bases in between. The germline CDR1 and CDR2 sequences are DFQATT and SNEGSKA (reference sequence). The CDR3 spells CSATLIADRTDTQYF. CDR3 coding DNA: TGCAGTGCTACTTTAATAGCGGACCGCACAGATACGCAGTATTTT.

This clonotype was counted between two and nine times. The CDR3 loop is CASSYRASMETQYF. CDR3 nucleotides: TGCGCCAGCAGCTACCGCGCTAGCATGGAGACCCAGTACTTC. The chain uses TRBV5-1 and TRBJ2-5, with D possibly being TRBD2 (5 bases). CDR1 is SGHRS and CDR2 is YFSETQ in the germline V gene. The CDR3 is made up of 14 amino acids. The V end lost 3 bases, the J end lost 5 bases, and 14 bases lay between the germline ends.

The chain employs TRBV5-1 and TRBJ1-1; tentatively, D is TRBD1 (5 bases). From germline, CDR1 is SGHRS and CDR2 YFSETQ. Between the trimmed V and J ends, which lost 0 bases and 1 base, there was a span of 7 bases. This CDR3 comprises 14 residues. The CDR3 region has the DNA TGCGCCAGCAGCTTGGTAGGGGAGAACACTGAAGCTTTCTTT. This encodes CASSLVGENTEAFF.

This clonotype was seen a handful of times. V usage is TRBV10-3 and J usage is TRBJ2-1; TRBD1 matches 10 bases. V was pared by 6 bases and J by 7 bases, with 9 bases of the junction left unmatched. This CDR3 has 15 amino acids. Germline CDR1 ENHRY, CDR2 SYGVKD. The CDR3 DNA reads TGTGCCATCAGGGAGACAGGGGGCGCCTTAAATGAGCAGTTCTTC. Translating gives CAIRETGGALNEQFF.

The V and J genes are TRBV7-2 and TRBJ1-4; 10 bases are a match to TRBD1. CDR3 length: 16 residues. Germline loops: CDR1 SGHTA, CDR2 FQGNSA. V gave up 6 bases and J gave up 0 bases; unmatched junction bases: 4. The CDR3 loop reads CASSKTGGTTNEKLFF. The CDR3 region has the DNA TGTGCCAGCAGTAAGACAGGGGGCACAACTAATGAAAAACTGTTTTTT.

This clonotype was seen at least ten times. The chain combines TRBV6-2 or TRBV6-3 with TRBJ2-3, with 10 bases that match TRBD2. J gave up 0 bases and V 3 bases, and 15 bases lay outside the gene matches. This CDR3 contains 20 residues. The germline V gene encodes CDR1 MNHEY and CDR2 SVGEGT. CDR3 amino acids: CASSYSRLAGSSTSTDTQYF. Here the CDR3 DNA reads TGTGCCAGCAGTTATTCCAGACTAGCGGGCAGCTCAACTAGCACAGATACGCAGTATTTT.

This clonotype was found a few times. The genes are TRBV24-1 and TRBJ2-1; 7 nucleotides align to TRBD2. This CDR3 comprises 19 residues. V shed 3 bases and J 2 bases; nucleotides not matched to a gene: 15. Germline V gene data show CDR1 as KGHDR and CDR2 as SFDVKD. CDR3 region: CATSDKDPQRLAAYNEQFF. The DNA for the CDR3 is TGTGCCACCAGTGATAAAGACCCCCAGCGGCTAGCGGCCTACAATGAGCAGTTCTTC.

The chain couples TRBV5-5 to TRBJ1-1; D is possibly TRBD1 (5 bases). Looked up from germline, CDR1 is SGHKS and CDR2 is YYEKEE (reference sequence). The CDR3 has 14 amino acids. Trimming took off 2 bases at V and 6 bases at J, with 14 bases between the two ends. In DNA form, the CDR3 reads TGTGCCAGCAGCTTACAGGTCTTGGGGCCTGAAGCTTTCTTT. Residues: CASSLQVLGPEAFF.

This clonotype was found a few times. The CDR3 here is CASSRETGELFF. The CDR3 DNA is TGTGCCAGCTCAAGGGAAACCGGGGAGCTGTTTTTT. This chain connects TRBV18 to TRBJ2-2; D uncertain. The V end was cut by 5 bases, the J end by 5 bases, with 6 bases between. The CDR3 extends over 12 amino acids. Per the germline V gene, CDR1 is KGHSH and CDR2 is LQKENI. The full variable domain, in which reference TRBV18 and TRBJ2-2 provide the parts outside the CDR3, is NAGVMQNPRHLVRRRGQEARLRCSPMKGHSHVYWYRQLPEEGLKFMVYLQKENIIDESGMPKERFSAEFPKEGPSILRIQQVVRGDSAAYFCASSRETGELFFGEGSRLTVL.

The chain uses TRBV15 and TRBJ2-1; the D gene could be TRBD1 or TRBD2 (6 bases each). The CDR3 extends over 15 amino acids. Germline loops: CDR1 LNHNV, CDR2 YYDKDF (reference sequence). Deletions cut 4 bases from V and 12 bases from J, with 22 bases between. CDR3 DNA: TGTGCCACCAGCACACCTAGGGGGGCCCGGATCTGGCAGTTCTTC. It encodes CATSTPRGARIWQFF.

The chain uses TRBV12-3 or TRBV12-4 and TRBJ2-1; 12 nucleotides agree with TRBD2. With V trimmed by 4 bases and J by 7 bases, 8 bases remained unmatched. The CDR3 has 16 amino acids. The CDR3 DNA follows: TGTGCCAGCAGTTCCAGACTAGCGGGAGTCCAGAATGAGCAGTTCTTC. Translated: CASSSRLAGVQNEQFF.

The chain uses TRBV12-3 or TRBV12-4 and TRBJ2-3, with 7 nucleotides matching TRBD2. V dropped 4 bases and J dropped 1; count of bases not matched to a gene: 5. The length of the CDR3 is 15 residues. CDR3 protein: CASSSSGGRTDTQYF. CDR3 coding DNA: TGTGCCAGCAGTTCATCGGGAGGCCGCACAGATACGCAGTATTTT.

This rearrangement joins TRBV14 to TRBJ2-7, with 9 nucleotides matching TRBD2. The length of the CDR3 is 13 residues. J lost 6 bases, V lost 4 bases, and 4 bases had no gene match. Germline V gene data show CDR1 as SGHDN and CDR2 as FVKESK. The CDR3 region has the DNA TGTGCCAGCAGCCGCGGACTAGCGTTCGAGCAGTACGTC. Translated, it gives CASSRGLAFEQYV.

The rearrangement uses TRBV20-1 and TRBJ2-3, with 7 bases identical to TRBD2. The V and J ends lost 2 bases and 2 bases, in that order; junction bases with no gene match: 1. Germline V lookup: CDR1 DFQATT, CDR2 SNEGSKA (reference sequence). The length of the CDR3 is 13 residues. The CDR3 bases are TGCAGTGCTAGACGGGACTACACAGATACGCAGTATTTT. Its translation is CSARRDYTDTQYF.

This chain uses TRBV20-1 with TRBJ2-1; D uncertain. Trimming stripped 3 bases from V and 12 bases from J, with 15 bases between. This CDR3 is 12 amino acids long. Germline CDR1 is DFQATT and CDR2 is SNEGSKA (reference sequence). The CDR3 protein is CSASLPDRGQFF. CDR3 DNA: TGCAGTGCTAGTCTCCCGGACCGTGGGCAGTTCTTC.

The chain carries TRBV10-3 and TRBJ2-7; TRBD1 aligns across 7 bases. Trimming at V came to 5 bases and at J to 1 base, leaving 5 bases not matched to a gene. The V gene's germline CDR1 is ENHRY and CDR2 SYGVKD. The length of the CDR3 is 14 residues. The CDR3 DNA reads TGTGCCATCAGTTCTGAGACAGGGTCCTACGAGCAGTACTTC. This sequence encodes CAISSETGSYEQYF.